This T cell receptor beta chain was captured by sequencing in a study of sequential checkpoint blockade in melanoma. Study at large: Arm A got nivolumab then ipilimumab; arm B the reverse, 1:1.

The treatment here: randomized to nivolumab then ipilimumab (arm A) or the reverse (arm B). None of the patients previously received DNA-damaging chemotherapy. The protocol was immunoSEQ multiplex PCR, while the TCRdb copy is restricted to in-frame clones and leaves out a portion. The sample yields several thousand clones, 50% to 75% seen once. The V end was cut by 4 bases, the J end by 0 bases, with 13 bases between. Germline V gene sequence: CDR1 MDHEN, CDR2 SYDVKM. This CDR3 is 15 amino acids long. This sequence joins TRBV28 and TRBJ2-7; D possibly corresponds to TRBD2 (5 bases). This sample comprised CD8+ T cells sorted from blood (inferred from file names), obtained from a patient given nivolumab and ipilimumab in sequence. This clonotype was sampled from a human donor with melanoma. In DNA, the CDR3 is TGTGCCAGCAGTTCCGGACCGGGGAGCTCCTACGAGCAGTACTTC. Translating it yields CASSSGPGSSYEQYF.